This is a list of T cell receptor beta chains from one sample in a study of blood T cell repertoires in COVID-19. Generated by immunoSEQ multiplex PCR, the TCRdb table keeps only in-frame clones and is missing some. Of some 300,000 clones in the sample, about 90% are singletons; the top ten hold 3.5% to 4.5%. Sequences were obtained from PBMCs or T cells enriched from blood (not recorded which). The receptors were gathered from a woman younger than 35 with acute COVID-19. The CDR3 runs from the conserved cysteine through the conserved F or W. The D gene is left open where the match is weak.

d_gene,v_gene,j_gene,CDR3aa
TRBD1,TRBV28,TRBJ1-3,CASSATGGRNTIYF
.,TRBV6-5,TRBJ1-4,CASSYSDSREKLFF
.,TRBV5-5,TRBJ1-6,CARASGSSYNSPLHF
TRBD1,TRBV27,TRBJ2-7,CASSPWDRVSHEQYF
.,TRBV19,TRBJ1-2,CASSIGSGGGYTF
TRBD2,TRBV7-2,TRBJ2-2,CASSHRLAESTGELFF
.,TRBV19,TRBJ1-2,CASSATVSYGYTF
TRBD2,TRBV4-2,TRBJ2-7,CASSASGREYEQYF
.,TRBV14,TRBJ1-6,CASSQERMRGSPLHF
.,TRBV27,TRBJ2-2,CASNSRGGELFF
TRBD1,TRBV5-1,TRBJ1-2,CASSEGAGGYTF
TRBD1,TRBV24-1,TRBJ1-2,CATSLDRDKGYTF
.,TRBV18,TRBJ2-1,CASSTLRGKRNEQFF
.,TRBV3-1/TRBV3-2,TRBJ2-2,CASSLTNTGELFF
.,TRBV28,TRBJ2-3,CASSLVQGSTDTQYF
TRBD2,TRBV18,TRBJ2-2,CASSPRGLAANTNTGELFF
TRBD2,TRBV5-8,TRBJ2-7,CASSPRSGRLSSYEQYF
TRBD1,TRBV27,TRBJ2-2,CASSPSTGETGELFF
.,TRBV3-1/TRBV3-2,TRBJ2-5,CASSQRTGVRETQYF
TRBD1,TRBV5-4,TRBJ1-2,CASSPDRNYGYTF
.,TRBV29-1,TRBJ1-1,CSVERTALDTEAFF
TRBD1,TRBV15,TRBJ1-5,CATSRERGPNQPQHF